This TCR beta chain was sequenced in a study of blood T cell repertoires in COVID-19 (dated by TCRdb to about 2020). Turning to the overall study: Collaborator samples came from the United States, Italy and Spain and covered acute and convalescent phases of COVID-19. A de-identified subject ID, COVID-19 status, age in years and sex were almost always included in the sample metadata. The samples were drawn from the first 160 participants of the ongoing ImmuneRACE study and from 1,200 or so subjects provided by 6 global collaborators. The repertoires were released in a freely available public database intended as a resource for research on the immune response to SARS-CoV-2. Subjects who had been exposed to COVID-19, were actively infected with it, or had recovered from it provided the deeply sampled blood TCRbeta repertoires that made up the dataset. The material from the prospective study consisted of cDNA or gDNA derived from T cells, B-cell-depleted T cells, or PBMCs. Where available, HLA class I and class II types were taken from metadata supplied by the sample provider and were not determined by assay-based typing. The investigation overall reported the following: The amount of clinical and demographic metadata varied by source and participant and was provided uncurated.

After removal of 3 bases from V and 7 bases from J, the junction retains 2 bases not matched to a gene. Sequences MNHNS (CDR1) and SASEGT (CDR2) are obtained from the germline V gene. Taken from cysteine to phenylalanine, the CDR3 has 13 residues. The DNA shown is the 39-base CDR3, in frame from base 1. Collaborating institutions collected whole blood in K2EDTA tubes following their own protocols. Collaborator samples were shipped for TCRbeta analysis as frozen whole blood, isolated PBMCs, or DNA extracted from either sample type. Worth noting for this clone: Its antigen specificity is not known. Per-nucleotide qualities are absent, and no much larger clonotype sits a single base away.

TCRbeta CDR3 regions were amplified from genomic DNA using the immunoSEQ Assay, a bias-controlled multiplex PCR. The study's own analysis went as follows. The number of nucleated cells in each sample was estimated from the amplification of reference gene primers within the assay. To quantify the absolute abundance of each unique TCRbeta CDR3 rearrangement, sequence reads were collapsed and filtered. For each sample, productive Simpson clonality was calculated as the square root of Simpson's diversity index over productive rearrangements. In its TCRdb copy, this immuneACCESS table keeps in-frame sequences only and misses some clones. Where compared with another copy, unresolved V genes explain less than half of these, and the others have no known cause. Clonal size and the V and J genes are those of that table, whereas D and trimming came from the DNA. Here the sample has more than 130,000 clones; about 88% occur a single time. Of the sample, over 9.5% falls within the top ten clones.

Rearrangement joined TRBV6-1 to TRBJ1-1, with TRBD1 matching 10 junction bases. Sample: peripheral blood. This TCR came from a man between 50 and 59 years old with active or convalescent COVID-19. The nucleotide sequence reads TGTGCCAGCAGTGAGGACAGGGGGGGTGAAGCTTTCTTT. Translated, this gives CASSEDRGGEAFF.